The 20 T cell receptor beta chains in this list originate from one sample, sequenced in a study of metastatic and nonmetastatic thyroid tumors. No patient received treatment before thyroid surgery. TCRdb re-analyzed the PCR reads through MiXCR. The data hold 34,000 or so clones, with under 40% observed a single time. The sequenced sample was tumor tissue. All receptors come from a female donor with papillary thyroid cancer or a benign thyroid nodule (not recorded which). Some clones in this sample may be carry-over from other donors' samples.

This clone was counted only a few times. The gene calls are TRBV7-9 and TRBJ1-5, with TRBD1 as a possible D gene (5 bases). Deletions cut 5 bases from V and 6 bases from J, with 8 bases between. The CDR3 sequence is 12 residues long. Germline CDR1 reads SEHNR; CDR2 reads FQNEAQ (reference sequence). In DNA form, the CDR3 reads TGTGCCAGCAGCATCGGGACTCAGCCCCAGCATTTT. Translated, it gives CASSIGTQPQHF. The full variable domain, with the rest looked up from reference TRBV7-9 and TRBJ1-5, is DTGVSQNPRHKITKRGQNVTFRCDPISEHNRLYWYRQTLGQGPEFLTYFQNEAQLEKSRLLSDRFSAERPKGSFSTLEIQRTEQGDSAMYLCASSIGTQPQHFGDGTRLSIL.

This clone showed up many times. This chain uses TRBV12-3 or TRBV12-4 with TRBJ2-1, with 10 nucleotides matching TRBD2. The V gene end was trimmed by 7 bases and the J gene end by 10 bases; junction bases not matched to a gene: 7. This CDR3 is 13 amino acids long. The CDR3 nucleotides are TGTGCCAGCACTACCTTTAGCGGGAGGGAGCAGTTCTTC. Its protein is CASTTFSGREQFF.

V and J are TRBV2 and TRBJ1-5; D is undetermined. CDR3 length: 15 residues. Germline CDR1 reads SNHLY; CDR2 reads FYNNEI. The V gene lost 2 bases and the J gene lost 1 base, with 9 bases spanning the gap. CDR3 region: CASSERAQSNQPQHF. The CDR3 bases are TGTGCCAGCAGTGAAAGGGCACAGAGCAATCAGCCCCAGCATTTT.

The chain is built from TRBV6-1 and TRBJ2-5; D is unclear. This CDR3 contains 13 residues. V was trimmed by 6 bases and J by 3 bases, leaving 11 bases between them. CDR1 and CDR2 from the germline V gene are MNHNS and SASEGT. The CDR3: CASRWTTKETQYF. The CDR3 nucleotides read TGTGCCAGCAGATGGACGACAAAAGAGACCCAGTACTTC.

V and J are TRBV7-2 and TRBJ2-2; TRBD1 or TRBD2 may be the D gene (5 bases each). The CDR3 consists of 13 residues. Trimming pared 6 bases from V and 7 bases from J, leaving 12 bases between. Looked up from germline, CDR1 is SGHTA and CDR2 is FQGNSA. The CDR3 reads CASRRGVGGELFF. In DNA form, the CDR3 reads TGTGCCAGCAGAAGAGGGGTCGGCGGGGAGCTGTTTTTT. Complete variable domain (other parts from reference TRBV7-2 and TRBJ2-2): GAGVSQSPSNKVTEKGKDVELRCDPISGHTALYWYRQSLGQGLEFLIYFQGNSAPDKSGLPSDRFSAERTGGSVSTLTIQRTQQEDSAVYLCASRRGVGGELFFGEGSRLTVL.

The rearrangement uses TRBV20-1 and TRBJ2-3, with D tentatively TRBD1 (5 bases). Trimming took off 6 bases at V and 4 bases at J, with 17 bases between the two ends. This CDR3 is 14 amino acids long. Germline V gene sequence: CDR1 DFQATT, CDR2 SNEGSKA (reference sequence). The CDR3 coding sequence is TGCAGTGCAACGGACACAATAAGGGCAGATACGCAGTATTTT. It translates to CSATDTIRADTQYF.

The chain couples TRBV27 to TRBJ2-2, with D perhaps matching TRBD1 (5 bases). The germline gives CDR1 MNHEY, CDR2 SMNVEV (reference sequence). Trimming shortened V by 6 bases and J by 3 bases, and 11 bases separated the two germline ends. This CDR3 has 14 residues. Here the CDR3 reads CASSLLRDTGELFF. DNA for the CDR3: TGTGCCAGCAGCCTCCTCAGGGACACCGGGGAGCTGTTTTTT.

This clone was seen a few times. The CDR3 reads CASSLTGVRERGYTF. CDR3 nucleotide sequence: TGCGCCAGCAGCTTGACAGGGGTGAGGGAAAGAGGCTACACCTTC. This chain connects TRBV5-1 to TRBJ1-2, with 7 bases aligning to TRBD1. The ends lost 1 base at V and 8 bases at J; junction bases unmatched: 11. Germline values: CDR1 SGHRS, CDR2 YFSETQ. The CDR3 spans 15 residues.

This clone was observed a few times. The chain has TRBV6-2 or TRBV6-3 and TRBJ2-1; possibly TRBD1 for D (5 bases). Trimming cost V 2 bases and J 2 bases, with 10 bases left between them. Germline V lookup: CDR1 MNHEY, CDR2 SVGEGT. CDR3 length: 15 amino acids. The CDR3 DNA is TGTGCCAGCAGTTACGGGGCTGATCCCTACAATGAGCAGTTCTTC. This sequence encodes CASSYGADPYNEQFF.

The chain is built from TRBV5-5 and TRBJ2-5; D remains ambiguous. Germline V gene sequence: CDR1 SGHKS, CDR2 YYEKEE (reference sequence). The V gene lost 0 bases and the J gene lost 5 bases, with 20 bases spanning the gap. The CDR3 runs 17 residues. CDR3 sequence: CASSLARPGRLGETQYF. DNA of the CDR3: TGTGCCAGCAGCTTGGCCCGGCCCGGACGCCTGGGGGAGACCCAGTACTTC.

The chain employs TRBV28 and TRBJ2-5; D is ambiguous. This CDR3 has 14 residues. The germline gives CDR1 MDHEN, CDR2 SYDVKM. Trimming shortened V by 4 bases and J by 5 bases, and 14 bases separated the two germline ends. CDR3 region: CASSSSLLGETQYF. CDR3 DNA sequence: TGTGCCAGCAGTTCTAGTCTGTTAGGCGAGACCCAGTACTTC.

V and J are TRBV28 and TRBJ2-1, with TRBD1 as a possible D gene (7 bases). This CDR3 region has 15 residues. V was trimmed by 5 bases and J by 9 bases, leaving 20 bases between them. Germline V gene lookup returns CDR1 MDHEN and CDR2 SYDVKM. DNA for the CDR3: TGTGCCAGCAGTCAGGGGGACCGGGACTCGGGTGAGCAGTTCTTC. This encodes CASSQGDRDSGEQFF.

The chain recombines TRBV4-2 with TRBJ2-7; possible D gene TRBD2, 5 bases. The CDR3 sequence is 13 residues long. Germline assignment: CDR1 LGHNA and CDR2 YNFKEQ. The ends were cut back, 1 base at V and 6 bases at J, with 10 bases in the middle. The CDR3 loop reads CASSQGGMIEQYF. The CDR3 region has the DNA TGTGCCAGCAGCCAAGGAGGGATGATCGAGCAGTACTTC.

The V gene is TRBV20-1, the J gene TRBJ1-1, with D perhaps TRBD1 (6 bases). The CDR3 runs 15 residues. CDR1 and CDR2 from the germline V gene are DFQATT and SNEGSKA (reference sequence). Trimming pared 0 bases from V and 5 bases from J, leaving 16 bases between. The CDR3 DNA reads as TGCAGTGCTAGAGATCCTGGTAGGACAGAGACTGAAGCTTTCTTT. Its protein product is CSARDPGRTETEAFF.

In this sample, this clone turned up a few times. This chain links TRBV6-4 with TRBJ1-2, with TRBD1 matching 7 bases. Germline trimming cut 5 bases from V and 4 bases from J; bases unmatched to any gene: 4. The length of the CDR3 is 13 residues. The germline gives CDR1 MRHNA, CDR2 SNTAGT. CDR3 DNA: TGTGCCAGCAGTTACGGACAGGCCTATGGCTACACCTTC. It encodes CASSYGQAYGYTF.

By its share, this clone is medium-sized. The rearrangement joins TRBV15 to TRBJ2-5; 9 bases are a match to TRBD2. V gave up 8 bases and J gave up 5 bases; unmatched junction bases: 6. This CDR3 is 13 amino acids long. Germline assignment: CDR1 LNHNV and CDR2 YYDKDF (reference sequence). CDR3 nucleotide sequence: TGTGCCACCCGACTAGCGGTTGGGGAGACCCAGTACTTC. The encoded protein is CATRLAVGETQYF.

The genes are TRBV12-3 or TRBV12-4 and TRBJ1-2, with TRBD1 matching over 9 bases. The CDR3 totals 15 residues. The junction had 8 bases not matched to a gene; V was cut back by 5 bases and J by 4 bases. The DNA for the CDR3 is TGTGCCAGCAGTCCTCGACAGGGGGGGAGCTATGGCTACACCTTC. It codes for CASSPRQGGSYGYTF.

This chain uses TRBV7-6 with TRBJ2-1, with D possibly TRBD2 on 5 matching bases. In germline, CDR1 is SGHVS, CDR2 FNYEAQ. Trimming stripped 3 bases from V and 9 bases from J, with 12 bases between. The CDR3 is 13 residues long. The CDR3 coding sequence is TGTGCCAGCAGCTTGGACCAGGCGGGTGAGCAGTTCTTC. Protein: CASSLDQAGEQFF.

The genes are TRBV12-3 or TRBV12-4 and TRBJ1-1; 10 bases match TRBD1. CDR3 length: 16 residues. After removal of 4 bases from V and 5 bases from J, the junction contained 10 bases not matched to a gene. CDR3 in amino acids: CASSSPNGQGVTEAFF. DNA of the CDR3: TGTGCCAGCAGTTCGCCAAACGGACAGGGGGTTACTGAAGCTTTCTTT.

This clone was observed a handful of times. The chain links TRBV12-3 or TRBV12-4 to TRBJ2-2; possible D gene TRBD2, 5 bases. The CDR3 is made up of 13 amino acids. With 6 bases removed from V and 5 bases from J, the gap between germline ends came to 10 bases. The CDR3 sequence is CASSHTGTGELFF. CDR3 nucleotide sequence: TGTGCCAGCAGCCACACGGGGACCGGGGAGCTGTTTTTT.